The 19 T cell receptor beta chains below were found in one sample sequenced in a study of tumor-infiltrating lymphocytes in oesophageal squamous cell carcinoma. TCRdb reprocessed the PCR reads via MiXCR and lists one record per CDR3 protein. This sample has about 13,000 distinct CDR3 sequences, with roughly 50% found just once. The sequenced sample was esophageal tumor tissue. These receptors were taken from a male donor with esophageal squamous cell carcinoma.

This clonotype was recorded a few times. This chain connects TRBV7-2 to TRBJ1-1, with TRBD1 identical over 8 bases. Germline V lookup: CDR1 SGHTA, CDR2 FQGNSA. The CDR3 runs 14 residues. Trimming cost V 5 bases and J 8 bases; bases outside gene matches: 10. CDR3 coding DNA: TGTGCCAGCAGCCGGGACAGGAGCTCATCGGAAGCTTTCTTT. It specifies CASSRDRSSSEAFF. The variable domain in full, with the rest retrieved from reference TRBV7-2 and TRBJ1-1, is GAGVSQSPSNKVTEKGKDVELRCDPISGHTALYWYRQSLGQGLEFLIYFQGNSAPDKSGLPSDRFSAERTGGSVSTLTIQRTQQEDSAVYLCASSRDRSSSEAFFGQGTRLTVV.

The rearrangement joins TRBV19 to TRBJ2-5; TRBD2 might be the D (6 bases). Trimming stripped 7 bases from V and 2 bases from J, with 11 bases between. CDR3 length: 13 amino acids. Looked up from germline, CDR1 is LNHDA and CDR2 is SQIVND (reference sequence). CDR3 region: CASTPRGQETQYF. CDR3 nucleotide sequence: TGTGCCAGTACCCCTCGGGGGCAAGAGACCCAGTACTTC.

This chain connects TRBV7-2 to TRBJ2-1, with TRBD2 identical over 7 bases. Germline V CDR1 and CDR2: SGHTA, FQGNSA. Trimming removed 7 bases from V and 4 bases from J; junction bases left unmatched: 10. This CDR3 is built from 15 residues. CDR3 DNA sequence: TGTGCCAGCACCCTCCATGCTAGCGGTTACAATGAGCAGTTCTTC. Translated: CASTLHASGYNEQFF.

V usage is TRBV7-2 and J usage is TRBJ2-4; 7 nucleotides match TRBD2. The better agreement between TRBJ2-5 and the DNA end casts doubt on the J call. Germline CDR1 is SGHTA and CDR2 is FQGNSA. The length of the CDR3 is 16 residues. This CDR3 reads CASSLAPGTGLGTQYF. The CDR3 DNA is TGTGCCAGCAGCTTAGCCCCCGGGACTGGACTAGGGACCCAGTACTTC.

This clonotype was observed a single time. The chain employs TRBV7-9 and TRBJ2-7; 7 bases are a match to TRBD2. The J segment lost 2 bases and the V segment lost 4 bases, leaving 5 bases of the junction unmatched. CDR1 SEHNR and CDR2 FQNEAQ come from the germline V gene (reference sequence). CDR3 length equals 14 residues. CDR3 nucleotide sequence: TGTGCCAGCAGCTACAGCGGGACCACCTACGAGCAGTACTTC. Its protein is CASSYSGTTYEQYF.

This clonotype was observed many times. Here the CDR3 reads CASSFGLQETQYF. The CDR3 DNA reads as TGTGCCAGCAGCTTCGGGCTCCAAGAGACCCAGTACTTC. J is TRBJ2-5 and V is TRBV7-9; D call uncertain. The CDR3 sequence is 13 residues long. The germline V gene has CDR1 SEHNR and CDR2 FQNEAQ (reference sequence). V lost 3 bases and J 1 base, leaving 6 bases between the germline ends.

V and J are TRBV28 and TRBJ2-3; D is possibly TRBD2 (6 bases). The J call may be wrong; the DNA end is better matched by TRBJ2-7. The CDR3 consists of 15 residues. CDR1 is MDHEN, CDR2 SYDVKM, per germline. As DNA, the CDR3 is TGTGCCAGCAGTGTAACAGCGGGTTCCTTCTACGAGCAGTACTTC. This sequence encodes CASSVTAGSFYEQYF.

J is TRBJ2-5 and V is TRBV10-1; either TRBD1 or TRBD2 may supply D (5 bases each). Germline V CDR1 and CDR2: WNHNN, SYGVQD (reference sequence). Trimming pared 4 bases from V and 4 bases from J, leaving 13 bases between. The CDR3 has 14 residues. The CDR3 loop reads CASSVRDGTETQYF. The CDR3 DNA follows: TGCGCCAGCAGTGTTAGGGACGGAACAGAGACCCAGTACTTC.

The chain uses TRBV28 and TRBJ2-1; D is perhaps TRBD1 or TRBD2 (6 bases each). V shed 9 bases and J shed 6 bases, with 15 bases lying between them. Germline V gene lookup returns CDR1 MDHEN and CDR2 SYDVKM. This CDR3 contains 13 residues. CDR3 region: CASTRGVGNEQFF. The CDR3 coding sequence is TGTGCCAGTACAAGGGGGGTCGGCAATGAGCAGTTCTTC.

CDR3 bases: TGTGCCAGCAGCTCCTCTCGCAATGAGCAGTTCTTC. Translation: CASSSSRNEQFF. This chain connects TRBV11-2 to TRBJ2-1; D is unresolved. The CDR3 sequence is 12 residues long. Trimming took off 4 bases at V and 6 bases at J, with 7 bases between the two ends. Germline V gene lookup returns CDR1 SGHAT and CDR2 FQNNGV.

The chain carries TRBV7-2 and TRBJ2-5; the D call may be TRBD1 or TRBD2 (5 bases each). The V gene's germline CDR1 is SGHTA and CDR2 FQGNSA. Trimming took 2 bases from V and 11 from J, leaving 24 bases between them. The CDR3 covers 16 residues. CDR3 residues: CASSLRDPLSYNEQYF. The CDR3, as DNA: TGTGCCAGCAGCTTAAGGGACCCTTTGTCCTACAATGAGCAGTACTTC.

The chain uses TRBV7-9 and TRBJ2-1, with no clear D. V was trimmed by 6 bases and J by 9 bases, leaving 12 bases between them. CDR1 and CDR2 from the germline V gene are SEHNR and FQNEAQ (reference sequence). CDR3 length equals 12 residues. The chain's CDR3 is CASSLEIGEQFF. The CDR3 nucleotides are TGTGCCAGCAGTCTAGAGATAGGTGAGCAGTTCTTC.

The CDR3 bases are TGTGCCAGCAGCTTCGATAGGACTAGACACCAAGAGACCCAGTACTTC. This codes for CASSFDRTRHQETQYF. The rearrangement uses TRBV7-3 and TRBJ2-5, with TRBD2 matching 7 bases. The CDR3 has 16 amino acids. Germline trimming cut 3 bases from V and 0 bases from J; bases unmatched to any gene: 7. Germline V gene sequence: CDR1 SGHTA, CDR2 FQGTGA.

The chain combines TRBV7-6 with TRBJ2-7, with TRBD1 matching over 9 bases. The DNA end is a closer match to TRBJ2-1, so the J assignment may be wrong. Looked up from germline, CDR1 is SGHVS and CDR2 is FNYEAQ. This CDR3 is built from 14 residues. Here the CDR3 reads CASRRGQGGNEQFF. CDR3 nucleotides: TGTGCCAGCAGACGGGGACAGGGAGGCAATGAGCAGTTCTTC.

This rearrangement joins TRBV5-3 to TRBJ1-1; 7 nucleotides line up with TRBD1. TRBV5-3 is classed as an ORF, of uncertain function. The CDR3 covers 14 residues. The J segment lost 6 bases and the V segment lost 8 bases, leaving 13 bases of the junction unmatched. The DNA for the CDR3 is TGTGCCAGCAGCACGCCGGGACAGTTCGCTGAAGCTTTCTTT. Encoded protein: CASSTPGQFAEAFF.

This clonotype appeared a single time. A junction end diverges from the germline sequence, so it may reflect a read error. The chain employs TRBV7-7 and TRBJ2-4, with D possibly being TRBD1 (6 bases). The J call is uncertain, as TRBJ2-5 better fits the DNA end. The CDR3 consists of 14 residues. From germline, CDR1 is SSHAT and CDR2 FNYEAQ (reference sequence). CDR3 in amino acids: CASSSQGPKETQYF. CDR3 DNA: TGTGCTAGCAGCTCACAGGGACCTAAGGAGACCCAGTACTTC.

The CDR3 bases are TGTGCCAGCAGCAGAGGACTAGCGGGAAGGTGGGATGAGCAGTTCTTC. This encodes CASSRGLAGRWDEQFF. This chain connects TRBV7-9 to TRBJ2-3, with 12 bases that match TRBD2. TRBJ2-1 explains the end of the DNA better; the J call may be wrong. This CDR3 is 16 amino acids long. Germline V CDR1 and CDR2: SEHNR, FQNEAQ (reference sequence).

The chain recombines TRBV7-8 with TRBJ2-5, with 7 bases lining up with TRBD1. The assigned J gene may be wrong: the sequence end matches TRBJ2-7 better. The CDR3 consists of 15 residues. Germline V gene data show CDR1 as SGHVS and CDR2 as FQNEAQ. The CDR3 bases are TGTGCCAGCAGCCCTCGTCCGGGACAGACCTACGAGCAGTACTTC. Encoded protein: CASSPRPGQTYEQYF.

Regarding this clonotype: The junction departs from the called germline gene at one end, perhaps through a read error. The chain recombines TRBV7-2 with TRBJ2-1; D gene uncertain. The germline V gene has CDR1 SGHTA and CDR2 FQGNSA. This CDR3 comprises 13 residues. CDR3 amino acids: CASSLNFGSPLHF. The DNA for the CDR3 is TGTGCCAGCAGCTTAAACTTCGGATCACCCCTCCACTTC.